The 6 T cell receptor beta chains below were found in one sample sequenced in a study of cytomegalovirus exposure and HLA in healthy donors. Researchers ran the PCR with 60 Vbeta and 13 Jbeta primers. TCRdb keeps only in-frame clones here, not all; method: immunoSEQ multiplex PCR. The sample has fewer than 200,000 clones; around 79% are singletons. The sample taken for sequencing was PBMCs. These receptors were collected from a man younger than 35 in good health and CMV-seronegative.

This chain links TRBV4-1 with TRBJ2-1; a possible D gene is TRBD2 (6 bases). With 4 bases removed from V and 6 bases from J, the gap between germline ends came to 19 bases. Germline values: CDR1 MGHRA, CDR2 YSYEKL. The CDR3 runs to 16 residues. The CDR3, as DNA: TGCGCCAGCAGCCCCTTGTCGGGACTCCCCCTCAATGAGCAGTTCTTC. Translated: CASSPLSGLPLNEQFF.

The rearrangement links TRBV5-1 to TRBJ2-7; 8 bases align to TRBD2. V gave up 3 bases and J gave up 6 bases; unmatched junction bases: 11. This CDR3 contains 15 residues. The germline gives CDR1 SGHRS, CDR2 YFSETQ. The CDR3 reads CASSSLEAGVGEQYF. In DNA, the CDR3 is TGCGCCAGCAGCTCCCTGGAAGCGGGGGTGGGCGAGCAGTACTTC.

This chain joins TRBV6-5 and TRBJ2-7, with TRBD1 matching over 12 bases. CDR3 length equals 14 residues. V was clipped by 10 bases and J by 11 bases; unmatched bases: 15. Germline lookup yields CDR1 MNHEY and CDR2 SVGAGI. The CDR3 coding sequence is TGTGCCACGGTAGTCCCGGGGACAGGGGGCGGGAAGTACTTC. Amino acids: CATVVPGTGGGKYF.

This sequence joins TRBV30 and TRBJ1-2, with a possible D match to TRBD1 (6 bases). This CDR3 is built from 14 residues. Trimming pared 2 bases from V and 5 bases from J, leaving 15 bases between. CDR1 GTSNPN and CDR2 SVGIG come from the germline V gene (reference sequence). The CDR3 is CAWSPDSLLYGYTF. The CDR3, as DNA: TGTGCCTGGAGTCCGGACAGCCTGTTATATGGCTACACCTTC.

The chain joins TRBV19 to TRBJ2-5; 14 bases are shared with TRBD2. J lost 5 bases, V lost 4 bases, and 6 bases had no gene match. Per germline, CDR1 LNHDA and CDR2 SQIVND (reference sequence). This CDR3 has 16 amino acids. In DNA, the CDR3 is TGTGCCAGTAGTAGGGGACTAGCGGGAGTGCAGGAGACCCAGTACTTC. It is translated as CASSRGLAGVQETQYF. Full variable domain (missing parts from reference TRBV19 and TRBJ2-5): DGGITQSPKYLFRKEGQNVTLSCEQNLNHDAMYWYRQDPGQGLRLIYYSQIVNDFQKGDIAEGYSVSREKKESFPLTVTSAQKNPTAFYLCASSRGLAGVQETQYFGPGTRLLVL.

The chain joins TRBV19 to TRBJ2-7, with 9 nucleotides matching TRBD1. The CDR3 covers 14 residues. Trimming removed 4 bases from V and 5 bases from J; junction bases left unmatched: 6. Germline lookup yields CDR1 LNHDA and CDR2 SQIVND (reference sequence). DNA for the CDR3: TGTGCCAGTAGTACAAGGACAGGGGTGGACGAGCAGTACTTC. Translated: CASSTRTGVDEQYF.